Below, one T cell receptor (beta chain) is given with its context. Its antigen is undetermined. The sample's time point: time of PML onset. The method was immunoSEQ multiplex PCR; TCRdb's version includes in-frame clones alone and lacks a portion of them. The sample lists about 33,000 clones, 87% occurring once. There are 14 residues in the CDR3. Germline lookup yields CDR1 MNHEY and CDR2 SVGAGI. V was clipped by 5 bases and J by 3 bases, with 12 bases between them. These data are taken from a study of multiple sclerosis patients with progressive multifocal leukoencephalopathy. Whole-study results and caveats: Most PML patients had lower entropy, suggesting less diverse TRB repertoires. PML-onset expanded TRB clones were detectable before and during natalizumab therapy.

This receptor was taken from a human donor with progressive multifocal leukoencephalopathy. Sequenced here: PBMCs, sampled from a patient treated with natalizumab. The gene calls are TRBV6-5 and TRBJ2-3; D may be TRBD1 (8 bases). Written as DNA, the CDR3 is TGTGCCAGCAGTAAGCGGGACAGGACAGATACGCAGTATTTT. It translates to CASSKRDRTDTQYF.